What follows are 20 T cell receptor beta chains derived from one specimen sequenced in a study of blood T cell repertoires in COVID-19. Clones were read by immunoSEQ multiplex PCR, and TCRdb kept only the in-frame ones, dropping some. The sample lists 200,000 to 250,000 clones, roughly 89% occurring once. Sequenced input: PBMCs or T cells enriched from blood (not recorded which). These TCRs come from a man in his thirties or forties who had been exposed to COVID-19.

This rearrangement joins TRBV29-1 to TRBJ2-7; weak D call: TRBD1 (6 bases). The germline gives CDR1 SQVTM, CDR2 ANQGSEA. V lost 4 bases to trimming and J lost 1 base, with 8 bases between them. There are 12 residues in the CDR3. CDR3 sequence (DNA): TGCAGCGTTGTAGGACAGTCCTACGAGCAGTACTTC. Translating it yields CSVVGQSYEQYF.

This clone has only a few counts. V usage is TRBV5-1 and J usage is TRBJ1-3; 7 bases align to TRBD1. The V gene end was trimmed by 4 bases and the J gene end by 0 bases; junction bases not matched to a gene: 7. The CDR3 loop spans 16 amino acids. The V gene's germline CDR1 is SGHRS and CDR2 YFSETQ. As DNA, the CDR3 is TGCGCCAGCAGCGAACGCGCAGGGGGCTCTGGAAACACCATATATTTT. This sequence encodes CASSERAGGSGNTIYF.

This rearrangement joins TRBV27 to TRBJ2-7; 7 bases match TRBD1. Germline CDR1 reads MNHEY; CDR2 reads SMNVEV (reference sequence). This CDR3 has 13 amino acids. Trimming removed 10 bases from V and 2 bases from J; junction bases left unmatched: 8. CDR3 sequence (DNA): TGTGCCACTGCGACAGGGCTGGCCTACGAGCAGTACTTC. It encodes CATATGLAYEQYF.

This chain connects TRBV19 to TRBJ2-4; D is undetermined. The V gene lost 6 bases and the J gene lost 7 bases, with 16 bases spanning the gap. CDR3 length: 14 amino acids. Germline CDR1 reads LNHDA; CDR2 reads SQIVND (reference sequence). CDR3 DNA sequence: TGTGCCAGTAGCCTCTTAATGAGTCGGAACATTCAGTACTTC. Encoded protein: CASSLLMSRNIQYF.

The chain couples TRBV6-2 or TRBV6-3 to TRBJ2-1, with 9 bases matching TRBD2. Germline V gene lookup returns CDR1 MNHEY and CDR2 SVGEGT. The V and J ends lost 4 bases and 7 bases, in that order; junction bases with no gene match: 5. The CDR3 extends over 14 amino acids. CDR3 in DNA: TGTGCCAGCAGTTCAAGCGGGGGGCCGAATGAGCAGTTCTTC. Protein: CASSSSGGPNEQFF.

This clone showed up just a few times. This chain uses TRBV9 with TRBJ2-3; 9 positions agree with TRBD2. Losses at the gene ends were 0 bases for V and 5 bases for J; bases not matched to a gene: 7. The CDR3 has 16 residues. Germline V lookup: CDR1 SGDLS, CDR2 YYNGEE. Written as DNA, the CDR3 is TGTGCCAGCAGCGTAGTGGGCGGGGGGGATCTAGATACGCAGTATTTT. Translated, it gives CASSVVGGGDLDTQYF.

The chain employs TRBV7-6 and TRBJ2-7, with no clear D. Germline values: CDR1 SGHVS, CDR2 FNYEAQ. Trimming removed 5 bases from V and 3 bases from J, with 11 bases in between. The CDR3 is made up of 13 amino acids. CDR3 nucleotides: TGTGCCAGCAGCCGTACCGACAACTACGAGCAGTACTTC. Amino acid sequence: CASSRTDNYEQYF.

The chain is built from TRBV2 and TRBJ1-5; TRBD1 is a possible D gene (5 bases). V shed 3 bases and J shed 4 bases, with 13 bases lying between them. CDR3 size: 15 residues. Germline-derived CDR1 and CDR2 are SNHLY and FYNNEI. The CDR3 nucleotides read TGTGCCAGCAGTGACGAGGCAGGGCCAAATCAGCCCCAGCATTTT. It encodes CASSDEAGPNQPQHF.

V and J are TRBV4-3 and TRBJ2-1, with 8 bases fitting TRBD1. Unmatched junction bases numbered 8, after V lost 2 bases and J lost 8 bases. This CDR3 has 15 residues. Germline V lookup: CDR1 LGHNA, CDR2 YSLEER. The CDR3 is CASSQSNRGNDEQFF. CDR3 DNA: TGCGCCAGCAGCCAATCGAACAGGGGGAACGATGAGCAGTTCTTC.

The chain combines TRBV12-5 with TRBJ2-7; D possibly corresponds to TRBD1 (6 bases). Germline CDR1 LGHNT, CDR2 FRNRAP. Trimming stripped 0 bases from V and 2 bases from J, with 17 bases between. The CDR3 extends over 17 amino acids. The CDR3 loop is CASGLVLNRDIPYEQYF. CDR3 DNA: TGTGCTAGTGGTTTGGTCCTTAACCGGGACATTCCCTACGAGCAGTACTTC. Full variable domain (missing parts from reference TRBV12-5 and TRBJ2-7): DARVTQTPRHKVTEMGQEVTMRCQPILGHNTVFWYRQTMMQGLELLAYFRNRAPLDDSGMPKDRFSAEMPDATLATLKIQPSEPRDSAVYFCASGLVLNRDIPYEQYFGPGTRLTVT.

The chain carries TRBV27 and TRBJ1-6, with TRBD1 matching 8 bases. The V gene end was trimmed by 1 base and the J gene end by 8 bases; junction bases not matched to a gene: 4. CDR1 MNHEY and CDR2 SMNVEV come from the germline V gene (reference sequence). The length of the CDR3 is 15 residues. The CDR3 protein is CASSLWDRSHSPLHF. CDR3 in DNA: TGTGCCAGCAGTTTATGGGACAGGTCTCATTCACCCCTCCACTTT.

The rearrangement joins TRBV27 to TRBJ2-3; 8 bases line up with TRBD2. Losses at the gene ends were 7 bases for V and 6 bases for J; bases not matched to a gene: 15. Germline CDR1 is MNHEY and CDR2 is SMNVEV (reference sequence). The CDR3 is 16 amino acids. The CDR3 bases are TGTGCCAGCACACCTTTCACGAGCGGGGGTTCGGATACGCAGTATTTT. Amino acid sequence: CASTPFTSGGSDTQYF.

V gene TRBV6-5 combines with J gene TRBJ2-7; a weak D match, TRBD2 (6 bases). V lost 5 bases to trimming and J lost 6 bases, with 11 bases between them. CDR1 and CDR2 (germline): MNHEY, SVGAGI. CDR3 length equals 12 residues. The DNA for the CDR3 is TGTGCCAGCAGTCCCATGGGGGGCGAGCAGTACTTC. Its protein is CASSPMGGEQYF.

The gene calls are TRBV10-3 and TRBJ2-2; D unclear. The CDR3 is made up of 12 amino acids. Germline-derived CDR1 and CDR2 are ENHRY and SYGVKD. Trimming shortened V by 3 bases and J by 6 bases, and 5 bases separated the two germline ends. CDR3 DNA sequence: TGTGCCATCAGTGATATTTCCGGGGAGCTGTTTTTT. The encoded protein is CAISDISGELFF.

This clone was seen more than once but under ten times. The chain has TRBV29-1 and TRBJ2-7; 8 nucleotides line up with TRBD1. V trimming: 5 bases; J trimming: 6 bases; junction bases outside the gene matches: 9. Germline-derived CDR1 and CDR2 are SQVTM and ANQGSEA. CDR3 size: 13 residues. The CDR3 DNA is TGCAGCGTTTCCGAGACAGGGGCCTCCGAGCAGTACTTC. This translates into CSVSETGASEQYF.

The chain is built from TRBV6-1 and TRBJ1-5, with D unresolved. This CDR3 has 12 amino acids. Trimming removed 1 base from V and 7 bases from J, with 5 bases in between. Germline CDR1 reads MNHNS; CDR2 reads SASEGT. CDR3 loop: CASSEGPQPQHF. DNA for the CDR3: TGTGCCAGCAGTGAAGGGCCCCAGCCCCAGCATTTT.

V is TRBV5-1 and J is TRBJ2-7; D remains unclear. The germline V and J ends were trimmed by 2 bases and 3 bases, with 18 bases remaining between them. This CDR3 is built from 16 residues. The germline V gene has CDR1 SGHRS and CDR2 YFSETQ. The CDR3 nucleotides are TGCGCCAGCAGCTTTTCCCCTGCAGGCGCCGGCTACGAGCAGTACTTC. As protein: CASSFSPAGAGYEQYF.

The chain has TRBV4-3 and TRBJ2-2, with 10 bases aligning to TRBD2. The germline CDR1 and CDR2 sequences are LGHNA and YSLEER. CDR3 length: 16 residues. The junction had 10 bases not matched to a gene; V was cut back by 5 bases and J by 7 bases. Written as DNA, the CDR3 is TGCGCCAGCAGCGAAATTAGCGGGGGGTTGGGCGGGGAGCTGTTTTTT. Encoded protein: CASSEISGGLGGELFF.

The chain employs TRBV6-6 and TRBJ2-1; TRBD2 aligns across 13 bases. Germline V CDR1 and CDR2: MNHNY, SVGAGI (reference sequence). The V segment lost 6 bases and the J segment 9 bases; nucleotides outside the gene matches: 8. The CDR3 is 15 residues long. CDR3 protein: CASSKLAGGPSEQFF. The CDR3, as DNA: TGTGCCAGCAGCAAACTAGCGGGGGGGCCAAGTGAGCAGTTCTTC.

J is TRBJ1-2 and V is TRBV3-1 (or the pseudogene TRBV3-2); D gene uncertain. Germline V gives CDR1 LGHDT, CDR2 YNNKEL (reference sequence). This CDR3 has 12 residues. Trimming removed 2 bases from V and 7 bases from J, with 8 bases in between. The CDR3 DNA follows: TGTGCCAGCAGCCAATCCTATAGTGGCTACACCTTC. Its translation is CASSQSYSGYTF.